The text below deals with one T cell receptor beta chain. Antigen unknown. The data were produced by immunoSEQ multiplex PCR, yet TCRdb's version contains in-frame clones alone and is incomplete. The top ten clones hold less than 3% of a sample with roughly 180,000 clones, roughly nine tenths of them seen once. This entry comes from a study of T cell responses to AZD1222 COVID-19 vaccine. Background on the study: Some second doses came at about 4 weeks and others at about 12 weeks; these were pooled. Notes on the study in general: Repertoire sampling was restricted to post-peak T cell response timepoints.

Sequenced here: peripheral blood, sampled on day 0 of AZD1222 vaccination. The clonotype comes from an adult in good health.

This CDR3 reads CASSPHGTGSGANVLTF. CDR3 nucleotide sequence: TGTGCCAGCAGCCCCCATGGGACAGGTTCTGGGGCCAACGTCCTGACTTTC. The V gene is TRBV7-2, the J gene TRBJ2-6, with 8 bases lining up with TRBD1. Germline V gives CDR1 SGHTA, CDR2 FQGNSA. Germline trimming cut 5 bases from V and 1 base from J; bases unmatched to any gene: 7. There are 17 residues in the CDR3.